The T cell receptor (beta chain) described here comes from a study of T cells after yellow fever vaccination. Findings of the study overall: Compared with primary, the secondary response was weaker and peaked at day 5, not 15.

With 4 bases clipped from V and 4 bases from J, the junction kept 0 bases outside the gene matches. Germline lookup yields CDR1 MRHNA and CDR2 SNTAGT. This CDR3 has 14 residues. Ten or more counts support this clonotype. Its specificity is unknown. A universal primer site and UMIs were added as TCR cDNA was made by 5'RACE template switching. In TCRdb, the 5' RACE reads were re-called with MiXCR into one record per CDR3 protein. The table shows 99,000 or so distinct CDR3 sequences, with less than 6% occurring only once. The chain couples TRBV6-4 to TRBJ2-3; 12 bases are a match to TRBD2. The source of this sequence is a man aged 18 to 29 who received the YFV17D yellow fever vaccine. The specimen was CD8+ T cells sorted from PBMCs, collected 10 days after the yellow fever booster vaccination. The CDR3 region is CASSASGGADTQYF. The CDR3 coding sequence is TGTGCCAGCAGTGCTAGCGGGGGGGCAGATACGCAGTATTTT.